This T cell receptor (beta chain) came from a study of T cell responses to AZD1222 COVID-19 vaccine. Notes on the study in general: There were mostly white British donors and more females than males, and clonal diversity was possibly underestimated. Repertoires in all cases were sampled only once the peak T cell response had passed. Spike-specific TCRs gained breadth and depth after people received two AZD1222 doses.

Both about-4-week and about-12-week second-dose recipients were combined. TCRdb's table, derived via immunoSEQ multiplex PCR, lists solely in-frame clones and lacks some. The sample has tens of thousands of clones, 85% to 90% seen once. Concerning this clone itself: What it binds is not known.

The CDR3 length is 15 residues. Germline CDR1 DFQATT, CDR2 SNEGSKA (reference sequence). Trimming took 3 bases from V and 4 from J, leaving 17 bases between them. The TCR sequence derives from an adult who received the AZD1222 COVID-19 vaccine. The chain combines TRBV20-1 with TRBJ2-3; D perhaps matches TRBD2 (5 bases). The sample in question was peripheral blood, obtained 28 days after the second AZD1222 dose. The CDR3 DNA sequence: TGCAGTGCTAGTGACTACCTCAGACCGGCAGATACGCAGTATTTT. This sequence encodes CSASDYLRPADTQYF.